This T cell receptor (beta chain) was sequenced in a study of T cell responses to AZD1222 COVID-19 vaccine. Clones were read by immunoSEQ multiplex PCR, and TCRdb kept only the in-frame ones, dropping some. Of 150,000 to 200,000 clones listed, 85% to 95% are singletons. Germline V gene lookup returns CDR1 LNHDA and CDR2 SQIVND (reference sequence). V lost 5 bases to trimming and J lost 8 bases; unmatched junction nucleotides: 4. The CDR3 contains 13 residues. This chain uses TRBV19 with TRBJ1-2; TRBD1 agrees at 11 bases. The TCR originated in an adult in good health. Specimen: peripheral blood, collected on day 0 of AZD1222 vaccination. The CDR3 DNA is TGTGCCAGTAGTCCTCGGACAGGGGGCGGCTACACCTTC. Translated, it gives CASSPRTGGGYTF.